These T cell receptor beta chains were read from a single sample in a study of beta chain features in type 1 diabetes. This table comes from immunoSEQ multiplex PCR, and its TCRdb copy is limited to in-frame clones, with some not included. Found here are hundreds of thousands of clones, roughly 13% of them singletons; the top ten hold approximately 0.039%. Sequenced input: naive CD4+ T cells from blood. These receptors were taken from a man aged 18 to 29 with type 1 diabetes. Each CDR3 is given with its conserved first and last residue. D genes are given only for firm matches. Only part of the rows carry a size: once, few, many, or a class if the clone is expanded.

d_call j_call clone_size v_call cdr3_aa cdr3_nt
. TRBJ2-1 . TRBV11-3 CASSLGRTYNEQFF TGTGCCAGCAGCTTAGGACGGACCTACAATGAGCAGTTCTTC
. TRBJ2-2 few TRBV7-3 CASSLTGTQNTGELFF TGTGCCAGCAGCCTAACCGGGACACAGAACACCGGGGAGCTGTTTTTT
. TRBJ1-1 few TRBV29-1 CSVLRDGNTEAFF TGCAGCGTTTTACGGGACGGCAACACTGAAGCTTTCTTT
. TRBJ1-1 few TRBV4-1 CASSQEAAQGDTEAFF TGCGCCAGCAGCCAAGAGGCAGCCCAAGGTGACACTGAAGCTTTCTTT
. TRBJ2-1 few TRBV29-1 CSVAGIPFPSSYNEQFF TGCAGCGTTGCTGGGATACCATTCCCCAGCTCCTACAATGAGCAGTTCTTC
TRBD1 TRBJ1-1 . TRBV29-1 CSVDRGLTEAFF TGCAGCGTTGACAGGGGGCTAACTGAAGCTTTCTTT
TRBD1 TRBJ2-5 few TRBV25-1 CASSDFRQGGETQYF TGTGCCAGCAGTGACTTCAGACAGGGGGGAGAGACCCAGTACTTC
. TRBJ2-7 . TRBV29-1 CSVYGGPGRPSQYF TGCAGCGTTTATGGTGGGCCGGGCAGACCTTCACAGTACTTC
TRBD1 TRBJ2-5 few TRBV7-3 CASSYDRVKETQYF TGTGCCAGCAGCTATGACAGGGTGAAGGAGACCCAGTACTTC
TRBD1 TRBJ1-2 few TRBV2 CATRTGANYGYTF TGTGCCACCAGGACAGGGGCAAACTATGGCTACACCTTC
. TRBJ2-2 few TRBV25-1 CASSVGGLPNTGELFF TGTGCCAGCAGTGTGGGGGGTCTACCGAACACCGGGGAGCTGTTTTTT
TRBD1 TRBJ1-2 . TRBV7-2 CASSLGQGHGYTF TGTGCCAGCAGCCTTGGACAGGGTCATGGCTACACCTTC
. TRBJ2-7 . TRBV2 CASSEAEVRTYEQYF TGTGCCAGCAGTGAAGCGGAGGTCCGCACCTACGAGCAGTACTTC
. TRBJ1-2 few TRBV21-1 CASSVRIVPREGYTF TGTGCCAGCAGCGTCCGAATCGTCCCTCGTGAGGGCTACACCTTC
. TRBJ1-1 few TRBV13 CASSLARWNTEAFF TGTGCCAGCAGCTTAGCCAGGTGGAACACTGAAGCTTTCTTT
TRBD1 TRBJ2-2 few TRBV6-5 CASSPGTGTGELFF TGTGCCAGCAGTCCCGGGACAGGGACCGGGGAGCTGTTTTTT